This T cell receptor (beta chain) derives from a study of shared clonotypes between healthy human individuals. Study-wide points: Sampling involved blood alone; tissue repertoires likely differ. Compared with memory subsets, naive subsets generally had larger estimated richness. Among non-shared clonotypes, generation probabilities were lower than among those shared by all four donors. The represented genetic and exposure-history diversity was limited by the small number of donors.

Terminally differentiated effector memory CD45RA+ cells were excluded from the naive CD8 cells, which were CD45RO-negative and positively selected for CCR7. Between the trimmed V and J ends, which lost 6 bases and 4 bases, there was a span of 12 bases. Germline V gene sequence: CDR1 MRHNA, CDR2 SNTAGT. The CDR3 is 13 residues long. As for this clone: Its antigen is still unknown.

Using immunoSEQ multiplex PCR, the repertoire was profiled, and TCRdb retains in-frame clones only, with some absent. In the table there are about 1.9 million clones, about 93% of which are singletons. Sequenced sample: naive CD8+ T cells from PBMCs. The chain uses TRBV6-4 and TRBJ1-2; possible D gene TRBD1, 6 bases. This TCR came from a man between 18 and 35 years old in good health. Some clones in this sample may be carry-over from other donors' samples. As DNA, the CDR3 is TGTGCCAGCAGGGTGGACAGACTCTATGGCTACACCTTC. This gives the protein CASRVDRLYGYTF.